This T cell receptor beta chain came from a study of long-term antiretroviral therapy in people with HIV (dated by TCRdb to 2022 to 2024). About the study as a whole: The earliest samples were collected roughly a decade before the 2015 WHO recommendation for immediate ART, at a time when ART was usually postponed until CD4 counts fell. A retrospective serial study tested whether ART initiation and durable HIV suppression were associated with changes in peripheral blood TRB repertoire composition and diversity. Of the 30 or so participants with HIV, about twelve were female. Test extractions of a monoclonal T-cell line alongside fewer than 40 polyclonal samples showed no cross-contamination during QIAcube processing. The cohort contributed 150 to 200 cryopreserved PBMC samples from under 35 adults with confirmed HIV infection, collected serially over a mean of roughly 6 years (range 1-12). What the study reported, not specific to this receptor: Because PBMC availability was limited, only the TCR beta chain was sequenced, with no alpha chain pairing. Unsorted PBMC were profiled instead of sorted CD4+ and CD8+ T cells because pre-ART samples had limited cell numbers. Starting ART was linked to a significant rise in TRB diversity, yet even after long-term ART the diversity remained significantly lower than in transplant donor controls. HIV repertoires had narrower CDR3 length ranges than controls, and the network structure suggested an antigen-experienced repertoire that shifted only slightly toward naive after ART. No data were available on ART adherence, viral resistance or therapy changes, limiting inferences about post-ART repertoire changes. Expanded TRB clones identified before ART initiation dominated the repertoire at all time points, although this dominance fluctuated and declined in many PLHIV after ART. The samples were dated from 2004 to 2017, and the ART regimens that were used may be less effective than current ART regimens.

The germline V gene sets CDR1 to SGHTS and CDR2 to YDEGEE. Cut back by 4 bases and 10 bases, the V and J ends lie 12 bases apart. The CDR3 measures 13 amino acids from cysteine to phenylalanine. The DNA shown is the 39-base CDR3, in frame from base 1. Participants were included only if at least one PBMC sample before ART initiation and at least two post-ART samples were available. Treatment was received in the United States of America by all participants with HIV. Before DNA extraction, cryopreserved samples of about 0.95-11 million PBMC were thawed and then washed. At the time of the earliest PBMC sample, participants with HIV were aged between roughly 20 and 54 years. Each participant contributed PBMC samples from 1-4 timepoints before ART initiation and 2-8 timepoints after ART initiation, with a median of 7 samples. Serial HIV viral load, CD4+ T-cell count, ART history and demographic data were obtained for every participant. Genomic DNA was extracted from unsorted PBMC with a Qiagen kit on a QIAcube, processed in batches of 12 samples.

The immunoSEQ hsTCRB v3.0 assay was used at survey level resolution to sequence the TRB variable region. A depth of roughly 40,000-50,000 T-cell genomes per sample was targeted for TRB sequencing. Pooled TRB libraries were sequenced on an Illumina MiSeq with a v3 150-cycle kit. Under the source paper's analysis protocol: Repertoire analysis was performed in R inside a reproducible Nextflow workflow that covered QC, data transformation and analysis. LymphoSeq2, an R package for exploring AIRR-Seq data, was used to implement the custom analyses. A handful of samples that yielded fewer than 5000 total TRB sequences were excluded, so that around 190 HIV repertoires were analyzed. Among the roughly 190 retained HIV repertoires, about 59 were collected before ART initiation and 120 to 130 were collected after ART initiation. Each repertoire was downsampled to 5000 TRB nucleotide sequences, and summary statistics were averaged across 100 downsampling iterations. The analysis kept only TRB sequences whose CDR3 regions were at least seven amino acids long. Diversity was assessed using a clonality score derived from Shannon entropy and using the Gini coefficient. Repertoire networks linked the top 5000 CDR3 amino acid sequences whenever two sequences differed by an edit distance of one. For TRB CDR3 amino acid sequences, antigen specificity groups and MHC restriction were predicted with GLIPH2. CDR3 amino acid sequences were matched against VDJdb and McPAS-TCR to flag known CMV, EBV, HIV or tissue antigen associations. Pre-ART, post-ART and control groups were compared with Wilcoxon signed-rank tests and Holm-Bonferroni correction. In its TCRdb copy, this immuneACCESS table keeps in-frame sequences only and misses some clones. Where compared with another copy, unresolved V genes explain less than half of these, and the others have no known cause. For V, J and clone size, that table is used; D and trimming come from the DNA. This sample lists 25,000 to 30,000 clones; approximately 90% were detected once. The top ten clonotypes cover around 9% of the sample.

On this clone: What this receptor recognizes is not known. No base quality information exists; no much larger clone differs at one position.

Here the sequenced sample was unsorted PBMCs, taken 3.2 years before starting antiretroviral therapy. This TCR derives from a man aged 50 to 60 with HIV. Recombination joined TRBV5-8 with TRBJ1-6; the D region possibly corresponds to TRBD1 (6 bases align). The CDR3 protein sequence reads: CASSRHRESPLHF. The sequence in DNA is TGTGCCAGCAGCCGCCACAGGGAGTCACCCCTCCACTTT. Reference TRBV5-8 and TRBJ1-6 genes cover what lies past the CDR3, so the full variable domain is EAGVTQSPTHLIKTRGQQATLRCSPISGHTSVYWYQQALGLGLQFLLWYDEGEERNRGNFPPRFSGRQFPNYSSELNVNALELEDSALYLCASSRHRESPLHFGNGTRLTVT.